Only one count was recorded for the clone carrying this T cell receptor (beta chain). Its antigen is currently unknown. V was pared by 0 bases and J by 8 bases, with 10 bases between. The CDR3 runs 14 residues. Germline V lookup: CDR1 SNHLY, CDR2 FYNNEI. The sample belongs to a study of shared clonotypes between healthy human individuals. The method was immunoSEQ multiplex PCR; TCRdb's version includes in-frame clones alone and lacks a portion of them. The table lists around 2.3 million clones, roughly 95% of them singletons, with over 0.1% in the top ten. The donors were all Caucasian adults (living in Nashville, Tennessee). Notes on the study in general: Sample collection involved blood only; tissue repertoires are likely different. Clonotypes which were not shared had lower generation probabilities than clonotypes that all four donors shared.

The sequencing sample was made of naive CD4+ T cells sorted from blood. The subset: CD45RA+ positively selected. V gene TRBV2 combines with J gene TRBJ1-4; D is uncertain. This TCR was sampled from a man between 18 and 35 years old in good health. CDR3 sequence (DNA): TGTGCCAGCAGTGAAGCCGGGGTAAGGGAAAAACTGTTTTTT. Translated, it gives CASSEAGVREKLFF.